This T cell receptor beta chain was sequenced in a study of vaccination effects on CD4 cells after COVID-19. Here immunoSEQ multiplex PCR was the method, and the copy in TCRdb shows in-frame clones only, minus some. The repertoire has under 80,000 clones, about 79% of them found once; the top ten carry 10%. On this clone: Its antigen is not identified.

The ViraFEST assay expanded antigen-specific CD4+ T cells with viral peptide pools before sequencing. Having been cultured for 9 to 11 days, the cells underwent CD4+ T cell isolation. Among the vaccine recipients, none had a prior SARS-CoV-2 infection, and nucleocapsid antibodies were negative. Supplemented with 8.5 to 10 IU/ml IL-2 and about 10 ug/ml peptides, a few million PBMC per well were kept in culture. General study results and limits: In the late period after vaccination, infection- and vaccine-induced clones contracted markedly. Convalescent patients were few in the study, and early post-infection timepoints were absent.

Looked up from germline, CDR1 is KGHSH and CDR2 is LQKENI. CDR3 size: 15 residues. V gave up 3 bases and J gave up 4 bases, with 14 bases separating them. The V and J genes are TRBV18 and TRBJ2-3; D is possibly TRBD1 (6 bases). This clonotype was obtained from a human donor who received a COVID-19 vaccine. Sequencing used CD4+ T cells from PBMCs cultured with SARS-CoV-2 spike peptides, obtained before COVID-19 vaccination. CDR3 amino acids: CASSPNRVVADTQYF. DNA for the CDR3: TGTGCCAGCTCACCCAACAGGGTTGTGGCAGATACGCAGTATTTT.